The 22 T cell receptor beta chains below come from one sample, sequenced in a study of regulatory T cells in long-lasting Graves disease. In building TCR beta libraries, iRepertoire HTBI primers were used together with Arm-PCR of CDR3 regions. Each CDR3 protein is one row after TCRdb ran MiXCR on the multiplex PCR reads. This sample carries around 480,000 distinct CDR3 sequences, about 15% of them seen once, and the ten largest clones take roughly 25%. The time point denotes: newly diagnosed GD, antithyroid drugs for less than 3 months. PBMC RNA served as the TCR library source. This sample was shared with a second study, whose subject was T cells in Graves' hyperthyroidism and ophthalmopathy.

This specimen consisted of peripheral blood mononuclear cells (PBMCs), obtained at new diagnosis, from a patient treated with antithyroid drugs. These receptors came from a woman aged 40-65 years with Graves disease.

This clonotype was counted ten times or more. The V call is TRBV12-3 or TRBV12-4, the J call TRBJ1-1; D is ambiguous. This CDR3 contains 14 residues. V shed 2 bases and J shed 1 base, with 8 bases lying between them. CDR3 bases: TGTGCCAGCAGTTTAAAGGGTTGGAACACTGAAGCTTTCTTT. It yields the protein CASSLKGWNTEAFF.

The chain links TRBV5-1 to TRBJ1-3; D ambiguous. The germline gives CDR1 SGHRS, CDR2 YFSETQ. The CDR3 loop spans 15 amino acids. V shed 2 bases and J shed 4 bases, with 13 bases lying between them. CDR3 amino acids: CASSLGATGGNTIYF. The CDR3 bases are TGCGCCAGCAGCTTAGGAGCCACGGGCGGAAACACCATATATTTT.

V and J are TRBV20-1 and TRBJ1-1; D may be TRBD1 (5 bases). This CDR3 spans 15 amino acids. The germline V gene encodes CDR1 DFQATT and CDR2 SNEGSKA (reference sequence). Trimming left V 1 base short and J 5 bases short, with 17 bases between. The CDR3 DNA reads TGCAGTGCTAGAGCCCCCAGGGCCCGGGAGACTGAAGCTTTCTTT. This codes for CSARAPRARETEAFF.

The V gene is TRBV28, the J gene TRBJ2-7; TRBD2 agrees at 13 bases. This CDR3 is 17 amino acids long. Germline CDR1 reads MDHEN; CDR2 reads SYDVKM. V lost 5 bases to trimming and J lost 1 base; unmatched junction nucleotides: 8. DNA for the CDR3: TGTGCCAGCAGTCCCACTAGCGGGGGGGGCCGATCCTACGAGCAGTACTTC. This codes for CASSPTSGGGRSYEQYF.

This clonotype was seen many times. This chain links TRBV11-2 with TRBJ1-1, with D possibly matching TRBD1 (5 bases). V was trimmed by 7 bases and J by 2 bases, leaving 14 bases between them. Germline assignment: CDR1 SGHAT and CDR2 FQNNGV. CDR3 size: 14 residues. The CDR3, as DNA: TGTGCCAGCAACCCCCTTTGGGACAACACTGAAGCTTTCTTT. Translating it yields CASNPLWDNTEAFF.

This clonotype was counted only a few times. The genes are TRBV24-1 and TRBJ1-2, with a tentative D call TRBD1 (6 bases). There are 16 residues in the CDR3. V dropped 4 bases and J dropped 3 bases, with 17 bases sitting between them. The V gene's germline CDR1 is KGHDR and CDR2 SFDVKD. The CDR3 DNA is TGTGCCACCAGTGACCCTAGACCCGGGGGGCACTATGGCTACACCTTC. This gives the protein CATSDPRPGGHYGYTF.

This clonotype was counted ten times or more. The V and J genes are TRBV6-5 and TRBJ2-1, with TRBD2 matching over 8 bases. This CDR3 comprises 13 residues. V shed 2 bases, J shed 8 bases, and the junction held 2 bases outside the gene matches. Germline CDR1 and CDR2: MNHEY and SVGAGI. Here the CDR3 DNA reads TGTGCCAGCAGTTACCGGGGGGGGGATGAGCAGTTCTTC. This codes for CASSYRGGDEQFF.

The rearrangement links TRBV4-1 to TRBJ1-2; D not certain. CDR1 is MGHRA and CDR2 is YSYEKL in the germline V gene. The V end was cut by 6 bases, the J end by 3 bases, with 11 bases between. The CDR3 extends over 13 amino acids. CDR3: CASSQNGDYGYTF. The CDR3 DNA reads as TGCGCCAGCAGTCAAAATGGGGACTATGGCTACACCTTC.

The chain joins TRBV30 to TRBJ1-2; D ambiguous. With 3 bases removed from V and 8 bases from J, the gap between germline ends came to 10 bases. In germline, CDR1 is GTSNPN, CDR2 SVGIG (reference sequence). The CDR3 spans 11 residues. The CDR3 protein is CAWRTPAGYTF. As DNA, the CDR3 is TGTGCCTGGAGGACACCGGCCGGCTACACCTTC. Combining the CDR3 with reference TRBV30 and TRBJ1-2 gives the whole variable domain SQTIHQWPATLVQPVGSPLSLECTVEGTSNPNLYWYRQAAGRGLQLLFYSVGIGQISSEVPQNLSASRPQDRQFILSSKKLLLSDSGFYLCAWRTPAGYTFGSGTRLTVV.

This clonotype was detected only once. The chain has TRBV19 and TRBJ1-2; 7 positions match TRBD1. The V gene end was trimmed by 4 bases and the J gene end by 3 bases; junction bases not matched to a gene: 8. Per germline, CDR1 LNHDA and CDR2 SQIVND (reference sequence). The CDR3 runs to 15 residues. CDR3 loop: CASSTDRATYYGYTF. CDR3 nucleotide sequence: TGTGCCAGTAGTACCGACAGGGCGACTTACTATGGCTACACCTTC. Full variable domain (rest looked up from reference TRBV19 and TRBJ1-2): DGGITQSPKYLFRKEGQNVTLSCEQNLNHDAMYWYRQDPGQGLRLIYYSQIVNDFQKGDIAEGYSVSREKKESFPLTVTSAQKNPTAFYLCASSTDRATYYGYTFGSGTRLTVV.

The rearrangement joins TRBV6-1 to TRBJ1-1; D not certain. From germline, CDR1 is MNHNS and CDR2 SASEGT. CDR3 length: 15 residues. Trimming pared 6 bases from V and 0 bases from J, leaving 14 bases between. For the CDR3, the DNA is TGTGCCAGCAGGACGGGCCCCATGGTGAACACTGAAGCTTTCTTT. This gives the protein CASRTGPMVNTEAFF.

This clonotype was detected ten times or more. The CDR3 DNA is TGTGCCTGGCAGACCGGGGGACAGGGAATCTCCGAGCAGTACTTC. It translates to CAWQTGGQGISEQYF. The chain combines TRBV30 with TRBJ2-7; 9 bases are a match to TRBD1. Germline-derived CDR1 and CDR2 are GTSNPN and SVGIG (reference sequence). This CDR3 has 15 residues. The V and J ends lost 5 bases and 6 bases, in that order; junction bases with no gene match: 14.

This clonotype was seen only a few times. A far larger clone is just one base off, so this is likely a read error. This chain joins TRBV6-1 and TRBJ2-5; the match to TRBD1 covers 8 bases. V trimming: 5 bases; J trimming: 4 bases; junction bases outside the gene matches: 6. The CDR3 spans 14 residues. Per the germline V gene, CDR1 is MNHNS and CDR2 is SASEGT. The CDR3: CASSPAGGGETQYF. The CDR3 region has the DNA TGTGCCAGCAGTCCCGCAGGGGGCGGAGAGACCCAGTACTTC.

The J gene is TRBJ1-5, the V gene TRBV19; 7 positions agree with TRBD1. The CDR3 totals 14 residues. The germline gives CDR1 LNHDA, CDR2 SQIVND (reference sequence). The trim removed 6 bases at V and 6 bases at J, leaving 8 bases unmatched. In DNA, the CDR3 is TGTGCCAGTAGCCGACAGGGCTCCAGTCAGCCCCAGCATTTT. Amino acids: CASSRQGSSQPQHF.

This clonotype was picked up one time. The genes are TRBV9 and TRBJ1-1, with 9 positions matching TRBD1. The CDR3 has 17 amino acids. Germline values: CDR1 SGDLS, CDR2 YYNGEE. J lost 1 base, V lost 3 bases, and 10 bases had no gene match. CDR3 in amino acids: CASSADDRGGPNTEAFF. In DNA, the CDR3 is TGTGCCAGCAGCGCGGATGACAGGGGGGGCCCGAACACTGAAGCTTTCTTT.

The rearrangement joins TRBV5-5 to TRBJ1-4, with D perhaps matching TRBD1 (6 bases). Germline lookup yields CDR1 SGHKS and CDR2 YYEKEE (reference sequence). This CDR3 spans 15 amino acids. Deletions cut 4 bases from V and 1 base from J, with 11 bases between. The DNA of the CDR3 is TGTGCCAGCAGCCTATCAGGGGTAACTAATGAAAAACTGTTTTTT. Protein product: CASSLSGVTNEKLFF.

This clonotype occurred many times. This chain uses TRBV20-1 with TRBJ2-3; D assignment may be TRBD1 or TRBD2 (5 bases each). This CDR3 contains 12 residues. Germline CDR1 is DFQATT and CDR2 is SNEGSKA (reference sequence). V lost 8 bases and J 3 bases, leaving 12 bases between the germline ends. The CDR3 DNA reads TGCAGTTCATGGGGGTTGACAGATACGCAGTATTTT. Amino acid sequence: CSSWGLTDTQYF.

The chain has TRBV27 and TRBJ2-3, with D possibly being TRBD1 or TRBD2 (5 bases each). Germline V gene lookup returns CDR1 MNHEY and CDR2 SMNVEV (reference sequence). The CDR3 is 20 amino acids. V lost 0 bases and J lost 2, with 24 bases in between. The CDR3 DNA reads TGTGCCAGCAGTTTATCGATGGGAGTGTTGGGGACCGTGTCCACAGATACGCAGTATTTT. It encodes CASSLSMGVLGTVSTDTQYF.

There are a few counts of this clonotype. The chain uses TRBV19 and TRBJ1-6; possible D gene TRBD1, 5 bases. The CDR3 consists of 15 residues. CDR1 and CDR2 (germline): LNHDA, SQIVND (reference sequence). V shed 1 base and J shed 6 bases, with 10 bases lying between them. In DNA, the CDR3 is TGTGCCAGTAGTATAGCTGGGGGTGGTAATTCACCCCTCCACTTT. This encodes CASSIAGGGNSPLHF.

The rearrangement links TRBV6-2 or TRBV6-3 to TRBJ1-6; no reliable D call. CDR1 is MNHEY and CDR2 is SVGEGT in the germline V gene. This CDR3 is built from 12 residues. V was clipped by 3 bases and J by 12 bases, with 9 bases between them. The CDR3 here is CASSYRGGPLHF. The CDR3 nucleotides are TGTGCCAGCAGTTATCGGGGAGGACCCCTCCACTTT.

This clonotype was seen repeatedly, ten times or more. V is TRBV10-3 and J is TRBJ2-1, with 15 nucleotides matching TRBD2. Trimming at V came to 0 bases and at J to 3 bases, leaving 6 bases not matched to a gene. In germline, CDR1 is ENHRY, CDR2 SYGVKD. CDR3 length: 19 amino acids. CDR3 sequence: CAISESGTSGGSFYNEQFF. CDR3 nucleotide sequence: TGTGCCATCAGTGAGTCAGGGACTAGCGGGGGGAGTTTCTACAATGAGCAGTTCTTC.

This clonotype was recorded many times. This CDR3 is CASSPTGGLMNTEAFF. The CDR3 nucleotides are TGTGCCAGCAGCCCGACAGGTGGGTTAATGAACACTGAAGCTTTCTTT. The rearrangement uses TRBV12-3 or TRBV12-4 and TRBJ1-1, with a weak D call TRBD1 (6 bases). This CDR3 has 16 residues. V was pared by 6 bases and J by 0 bases, with 17 bases between.